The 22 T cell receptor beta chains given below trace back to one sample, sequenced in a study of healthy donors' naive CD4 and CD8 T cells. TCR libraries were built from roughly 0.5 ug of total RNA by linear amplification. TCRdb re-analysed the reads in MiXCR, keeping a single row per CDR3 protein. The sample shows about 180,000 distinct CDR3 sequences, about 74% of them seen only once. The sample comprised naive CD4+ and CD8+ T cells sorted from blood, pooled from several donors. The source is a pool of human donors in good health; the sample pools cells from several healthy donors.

The CDR3 DNA is TGTGCCAGCAGCTTAGCAGGGACCCAGTACTTC. Amino acid sequence: CASSLAGTQYF. The V gene is TRBV11-2, the J gene TRBJ2-5, with D unclear. Trimming removed 1 base from V and 7 bases from J, with 4 bases in between. The CDR3 totals 11 residues. The V gene's germline CDR1 is SGHAT and CDR2 FQNNGV.

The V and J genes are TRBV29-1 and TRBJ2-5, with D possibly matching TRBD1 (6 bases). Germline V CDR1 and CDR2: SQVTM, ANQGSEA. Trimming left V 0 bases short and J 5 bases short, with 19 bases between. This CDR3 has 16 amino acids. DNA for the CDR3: TGCAGCGTTGAAGACCCAACAGGGACCCCCCGGGAGACCCAGTACTTC. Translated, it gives CSVEDPTGTPRETQYF.

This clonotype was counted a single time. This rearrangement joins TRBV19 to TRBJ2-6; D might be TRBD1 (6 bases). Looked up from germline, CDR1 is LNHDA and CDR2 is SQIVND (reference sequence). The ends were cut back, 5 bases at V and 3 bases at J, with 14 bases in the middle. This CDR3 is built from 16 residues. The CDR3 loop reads CASSLYREHGANVLTF. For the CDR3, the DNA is TGTGCCAGTAGTTTGTACAGGGAACATGGGGCCAACGTCCTGACTTTC.

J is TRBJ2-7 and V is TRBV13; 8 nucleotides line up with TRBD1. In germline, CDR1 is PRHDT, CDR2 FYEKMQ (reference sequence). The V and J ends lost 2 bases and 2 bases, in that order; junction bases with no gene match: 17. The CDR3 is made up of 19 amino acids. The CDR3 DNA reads TGTGCCAGCAGCTTAACGTCTCTCCCCGGGGACAGGTTCACCTACGAGCAGTACTTC. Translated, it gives CASSLTSLPGDRFTYEQYF.

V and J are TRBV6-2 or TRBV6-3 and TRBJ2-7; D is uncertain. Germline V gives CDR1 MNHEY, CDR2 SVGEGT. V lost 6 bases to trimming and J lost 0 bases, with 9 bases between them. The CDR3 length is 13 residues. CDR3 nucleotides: TGTGCCAGCAGGACCATGGGCTCCTACGAGCAGTACTTC. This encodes CASRTMGSYEQYF.

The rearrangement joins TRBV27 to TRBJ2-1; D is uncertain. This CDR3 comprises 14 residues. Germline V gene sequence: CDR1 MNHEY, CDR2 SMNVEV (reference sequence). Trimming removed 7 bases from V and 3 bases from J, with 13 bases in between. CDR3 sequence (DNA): TGTGCCAGCACCCCTGCCATCCACTACAATGAGCAGTTCTTC. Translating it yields CASTPAIHYNEQFF.

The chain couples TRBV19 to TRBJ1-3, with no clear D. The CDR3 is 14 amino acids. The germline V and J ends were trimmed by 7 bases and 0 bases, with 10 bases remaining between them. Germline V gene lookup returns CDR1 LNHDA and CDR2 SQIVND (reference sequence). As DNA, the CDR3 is TGTGCCAGTATGGACCGGAGCTCTGGAAACACCATATATTTT. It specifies CASMDRSSGNTIYF.

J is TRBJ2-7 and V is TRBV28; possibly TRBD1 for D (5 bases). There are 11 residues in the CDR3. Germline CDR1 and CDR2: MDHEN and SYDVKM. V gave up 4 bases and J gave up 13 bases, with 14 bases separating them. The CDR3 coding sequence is TGTGCCAGCAGTTCCAGACAGTGGAGCTACTTC. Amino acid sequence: CASSSRQWSYF.

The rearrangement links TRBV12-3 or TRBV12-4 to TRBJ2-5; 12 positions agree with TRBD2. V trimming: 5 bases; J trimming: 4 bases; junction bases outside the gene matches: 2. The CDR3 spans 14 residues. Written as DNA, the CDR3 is TGTGCCAGCAGTACTAGCGGGAGGACAGAGACCCAGTACTTC. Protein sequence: CASSTSGRTETQYF.

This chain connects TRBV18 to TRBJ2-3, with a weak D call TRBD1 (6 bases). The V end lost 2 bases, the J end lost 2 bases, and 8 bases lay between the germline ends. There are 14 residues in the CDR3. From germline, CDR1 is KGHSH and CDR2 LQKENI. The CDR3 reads CASSPGQNTDTQYF. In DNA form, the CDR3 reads TGTGCCAGCTCACCAGGACAGAACACAGATACGCAGTATTTT.

CDR3 sequence reads: CASRGTGGSYEQYF. CDR3 bases: TGTGCCAGCCGAGGGACAGGTGGTTCCTACGAGCAGTACTTC. V and J are TRBV6-2 or TRBV6-3 and TRBJ2-7; 8 bases match TRBD1. Germline V gives CDR1 MNHEY, CDR2 SVGEGT. CDR3 length: 14 amino acids. Germline trimming cut 8 bases from V and 1 base from J; bases unmatched to any gene: 7.

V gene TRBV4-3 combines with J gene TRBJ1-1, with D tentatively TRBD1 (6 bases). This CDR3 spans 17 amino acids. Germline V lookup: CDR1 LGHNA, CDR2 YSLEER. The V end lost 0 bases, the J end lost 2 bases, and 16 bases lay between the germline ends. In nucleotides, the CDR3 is TGCGCCAGCAGCCAAGATGGGGGCAGGGAGGGAAACACTGAAGCTTTCTTT. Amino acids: CASSQDGGREGNTEAFF.

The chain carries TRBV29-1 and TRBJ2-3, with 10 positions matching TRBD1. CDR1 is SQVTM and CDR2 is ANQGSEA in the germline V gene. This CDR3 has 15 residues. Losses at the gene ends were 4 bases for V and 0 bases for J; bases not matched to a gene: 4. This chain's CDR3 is CSVVLGQGSTDTQYF. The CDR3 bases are TGCAGCGTTGTTTTGGGACAGGGGAGCACAGATACGCAGTATTTT.

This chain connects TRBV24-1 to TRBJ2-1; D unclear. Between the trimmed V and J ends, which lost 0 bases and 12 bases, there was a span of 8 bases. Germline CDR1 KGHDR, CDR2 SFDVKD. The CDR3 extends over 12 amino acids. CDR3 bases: TGTGCCACCAGTGATTTGTCACCCGTGCAGTTCTTC. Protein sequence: CATSDLSPVQFF.

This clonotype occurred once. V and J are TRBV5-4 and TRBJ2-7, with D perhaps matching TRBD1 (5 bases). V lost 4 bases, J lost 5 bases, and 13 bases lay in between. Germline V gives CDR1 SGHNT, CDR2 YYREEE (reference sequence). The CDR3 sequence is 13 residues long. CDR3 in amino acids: CASSRSIRDEQYF. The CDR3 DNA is TGTGCCAGCAGCCGGTCCATCAGGGACGAGCAGTACTTC.

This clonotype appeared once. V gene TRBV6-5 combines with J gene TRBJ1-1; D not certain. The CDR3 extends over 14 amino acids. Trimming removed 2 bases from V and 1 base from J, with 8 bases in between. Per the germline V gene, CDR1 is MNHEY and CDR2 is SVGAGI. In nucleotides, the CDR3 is TGTGCCAGCAGTTACGATGTCCCGAACACTGAAGCTTTCTTT. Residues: CASSYDVPNTEAFF.

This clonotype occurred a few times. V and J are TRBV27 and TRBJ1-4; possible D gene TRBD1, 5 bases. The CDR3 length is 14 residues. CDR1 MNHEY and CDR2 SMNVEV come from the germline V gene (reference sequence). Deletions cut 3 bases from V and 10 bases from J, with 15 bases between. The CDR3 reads CASSLEGPRGKLFF. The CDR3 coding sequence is TGTGCCAGCAGTTTGGAGGGGCCACGCGGAAAACTGTTTTTT.

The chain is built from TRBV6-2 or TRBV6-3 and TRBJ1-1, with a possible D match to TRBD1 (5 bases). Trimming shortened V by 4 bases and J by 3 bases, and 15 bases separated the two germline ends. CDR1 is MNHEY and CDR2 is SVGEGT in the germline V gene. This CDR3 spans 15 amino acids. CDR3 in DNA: TGTGCCAGCAGTTTGATCCCCACAGGCGACACTGAAGCTTTCTTT. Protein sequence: CASSLIPTGDTEAFF.

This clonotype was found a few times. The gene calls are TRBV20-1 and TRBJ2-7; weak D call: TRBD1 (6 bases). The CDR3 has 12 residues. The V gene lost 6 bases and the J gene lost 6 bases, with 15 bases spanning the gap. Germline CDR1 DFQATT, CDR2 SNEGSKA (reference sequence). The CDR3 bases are TGCAGTGCGCATAAGACAGGTGGCGAGCAGTACTTC. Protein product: CSAHKTGGEQYF.

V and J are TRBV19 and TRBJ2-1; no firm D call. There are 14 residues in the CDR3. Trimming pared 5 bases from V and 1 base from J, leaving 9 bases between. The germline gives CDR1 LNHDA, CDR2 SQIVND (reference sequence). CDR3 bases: TGTGCCAGTAGTTTGGAGAAGTCCTACAATGAGCAGTTCTTC. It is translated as CASSLEKSYNEQFF. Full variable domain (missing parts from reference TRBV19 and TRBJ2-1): DGGITQSPKYLFRKEGQNVTLSCEQNLNHDAMYWYRQDPGQGLRLIYYSQIVNDFQKGDIAEGYSVSREKKESFPLTVTSAQKNPTAFYLCASSLEKSYNEQFFGPGTRLTVL.

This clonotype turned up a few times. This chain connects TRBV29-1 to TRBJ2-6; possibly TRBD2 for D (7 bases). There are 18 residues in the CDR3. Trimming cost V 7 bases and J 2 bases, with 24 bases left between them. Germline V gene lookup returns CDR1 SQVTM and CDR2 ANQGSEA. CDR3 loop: CSGTICGGGPPGANVLTF. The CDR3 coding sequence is TGCAGCGGCACCATCTGCGGGGGCGGGCCTCCTGGGGCCAACGTCCTGACTTTC.

CDR3: CASSFTTRTDTQYF. CDR3 nucleotides: TGTGCCAGCAGCTTTACCACTCGGACAGATACGCAGTATTTT. V and J are TRBV11-2 and TRBJ2-3; no definite D call. The germline V and J ends were trimmed by 3 bases and 3 bases, with 10 bases remaining between them. The CDR3 covers 14 residues. CDR1 is SGHAT, CDR2 FQNNGV, per germline.